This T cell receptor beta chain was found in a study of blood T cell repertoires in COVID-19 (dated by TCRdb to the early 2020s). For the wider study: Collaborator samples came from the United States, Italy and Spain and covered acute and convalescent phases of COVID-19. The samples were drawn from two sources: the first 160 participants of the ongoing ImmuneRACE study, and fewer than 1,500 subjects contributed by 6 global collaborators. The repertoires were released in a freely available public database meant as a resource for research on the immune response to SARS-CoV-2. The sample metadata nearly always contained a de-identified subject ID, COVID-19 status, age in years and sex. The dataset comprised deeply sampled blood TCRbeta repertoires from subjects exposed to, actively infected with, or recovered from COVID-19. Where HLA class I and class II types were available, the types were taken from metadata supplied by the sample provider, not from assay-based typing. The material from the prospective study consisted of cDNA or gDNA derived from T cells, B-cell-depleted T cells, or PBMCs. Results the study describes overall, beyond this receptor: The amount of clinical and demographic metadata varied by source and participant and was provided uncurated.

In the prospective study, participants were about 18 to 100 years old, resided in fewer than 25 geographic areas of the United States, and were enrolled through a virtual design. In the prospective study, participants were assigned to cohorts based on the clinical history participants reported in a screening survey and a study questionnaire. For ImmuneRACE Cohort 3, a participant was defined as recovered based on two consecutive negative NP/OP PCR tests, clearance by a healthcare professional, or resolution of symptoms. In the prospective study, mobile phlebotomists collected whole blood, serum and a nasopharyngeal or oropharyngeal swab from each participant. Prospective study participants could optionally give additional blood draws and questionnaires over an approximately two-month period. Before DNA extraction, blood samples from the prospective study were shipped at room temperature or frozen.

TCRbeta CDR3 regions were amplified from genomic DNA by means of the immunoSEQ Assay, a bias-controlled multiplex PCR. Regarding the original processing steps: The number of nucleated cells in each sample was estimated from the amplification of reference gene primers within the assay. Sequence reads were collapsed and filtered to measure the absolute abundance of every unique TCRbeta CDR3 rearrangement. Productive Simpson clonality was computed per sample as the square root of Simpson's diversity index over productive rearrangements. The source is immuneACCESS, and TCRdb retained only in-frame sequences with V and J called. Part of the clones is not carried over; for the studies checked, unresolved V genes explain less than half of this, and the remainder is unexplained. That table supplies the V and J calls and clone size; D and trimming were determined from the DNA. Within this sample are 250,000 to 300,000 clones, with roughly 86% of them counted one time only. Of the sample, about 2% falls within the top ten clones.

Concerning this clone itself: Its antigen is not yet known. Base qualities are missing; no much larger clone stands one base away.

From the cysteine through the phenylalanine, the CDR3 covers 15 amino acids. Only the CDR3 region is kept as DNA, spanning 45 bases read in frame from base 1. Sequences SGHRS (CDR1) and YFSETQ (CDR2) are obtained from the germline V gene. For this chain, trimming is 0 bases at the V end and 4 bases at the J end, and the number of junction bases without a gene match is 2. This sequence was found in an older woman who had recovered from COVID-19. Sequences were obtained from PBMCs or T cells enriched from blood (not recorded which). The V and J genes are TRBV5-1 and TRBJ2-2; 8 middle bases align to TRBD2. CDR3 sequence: CASSLGGRITGELFF. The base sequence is TGCGCCAGCAGCTTGGGCGGGAGGATCACCGGGGAGCTGTTTTTT.